This T cell receptor (beta chain) stems from a study of STAT5B mutations in CD4+ large granular lymphocyte leukemia. Study-wide results and caveats: Top patient clones used TRBV06 genes more often: 8/27 versus 2/35 in controls.

This clone turned up a few times. Its antigen is as yet unknown. Source study methods: The detection floor for productive clonotype frequency was 2.59 x 10-5. Profiled with immunoSEQ multiplex PCR; TCRdb holds only in-frame clones, not every one. That table is the source of V, J and clone size, and D and trimming were worked out from the DNA. The sample carries some 30,000 clones, over 80% recorded once. The CDR3 totals 16 residues. Germline assignment: CDR1 SEHNR and CDR2 FQNEAQ (reference sequence). Trimming removed 0 bases at V and 1 base at J, with 12 bases between. The J gene is TRBJ2-5, the V gene TRBV7-9; either TRBD1 or TRBD2 may fit D (5 bases each). Sequenced sample: CD4+ T cells from blood buffy coats. The clonotype was recovered from a human donor in good health. Here the CDR3 reads CASSLAGDLGQETQYF. The CDR3 DNA follows: TGTGCCAGCAGCTTAGCGGGGGATTTGGGCCAAGAGACCCAGTACTTC.